The 20 T cell receptor beta chains in this list originate from one sample, sequenced in a study of T cell responses to AZD1222 COVID-19 vaccine. Generated by immunoSEQ multiplex PCR, the TCRdb table keeps only in-frame clones and is missing some. Altogether 85,000 to 90,000 clones are present, around 90% being singletons, with the ten largest covering around 5%. The specimen was peripheral blood, collected 28 days after the second AZD1222 dose. The source is an adult who received the AZD1222 COVID-19 vaccine.

This chain uses TRBV10-2 with TRBJ1-1, with D perhaps matching TRBD1 (5 bases). Trimming took off 5 bases at V and 0 bases at J, with 13 bases between the two ends. Per the germline V gene, CDR1 is WSHSY and CDR2 is SAAADI. The CDR3 extends over 15 amino acids. The CDR3 spells CASSTNRIMNTEAFF. The CDR3 bases are TGCGCCAGCAGTACAAACAGGATTATGAACACTGAAGCTTTCTTT.

The V call is TRBV5-4, the J call TRBJ2-7, with 7 bases fitting TRBD1. V trimming: 0 bases; J trimming: 5 bases; junction bases outside the gene matches: 8. The CDR3 runs 15 residues. CDR1 and CDR2 from the germline V gene are SGHNT and YYREEE (reference sequence). This chain's CDR3 is CASSLDRQGAHEQYF. The CDR3 DNA is TGTGCCAGCAGCTTGGATAGACAGGGTGCCCACGAGCAGTACTTC.

This chain links TRBV19 with TRBJ1-2, with 7 bases fitting TRBD1. J was trimmed by 4 bases and V by 5 bases; bases with no gene match: 7. Per the germline V gene, CDR1 is LNHDA and CDR2 is SQIVND (reference sequence). The CDR3 is 14 residues long. CDR3 amino acids: CASSLKQGTYGYTF. The CDR3 region has the DNA TGTGCCAGTAGTTTAAAACAGGGGACCTATGGCTACACCTTC.

J is TRBJ1-5 and V is TRBV6-5, with a possible D match to TRBD1 (6 bases). Trimming cost V 6 bases and J 6 bases, with 9 bases left between them. CDR3 length equals 12 residues. Germline V gene data show CDR1 as MNHEY and CDR2 as SVGAGI. The CDR3 DNA reads as TGTGCCAGCAGAACAGGGATTCAGCCCCAGCATTTT. Its protein product is CASRTGIQPQHF.

The chain couples TRBV9 to TRBJ2-1; D is uncertain. CDR3 size: 15 residues. Germline V CDR1 and CDR2: SGDLS, YYNGEE. V lost 4 bases to trimming and J lost 6 bases, with 17 bases between them. The DNA of the CDR3 is TGTGCCAGCAGCCCCTACGAGACCCCTTCCAATGAGCAGTTCTTC. It yields the protein CASSPYETPSNEQFF. Variable domain in full (rest from reference TRBV9 and TRBJ2-1): DSGVTQTPKHLITATGQRVTLRCSPRSGDLSVYWYQQSLDQGLQFLIQYYNGEERAKGNILERFSAQQFPDLHSELNLSSLELGDSALYFCASSPYETPSNEQFFGPGTRLTVL.

The chain has TRBV11-2 and TRBJ2-3, with 10 bases matching TRBD2. This CDR3 is built from 14 residues. Germline V gene lookup returns CDR1 SGHAT and CDR2 FQNNGV. The trim removed 7 bases at V and 3 bases at J, leaving 4 bases unmatched. CDR3 sequence reads: CASTLTSGTDTQYF. CDR3 DNA: TGTGCCAGCACCCTGACTAGCGGGACAGATACGCAGTATTTT.

The chain links TRBV9 to TRBJ2-1; possibly TRBD1 for D (6 bases). The length of the CDR3 is 16 residues. The germline V gene has CDR1 SGDLS and CDR2 YYNGEE. V lost 0 bases to trimming and J lost 3 bases, with 13 bases between them. CDR3 DNA sequence: TGTGCCAGCAGCGTAGCAGGGGACCCTAACTACAATGAGCAGTTCTTC. Protein sequence: CASSVAGDPNYNEQFF.

This rearrangement joins TRBV7-2 to TRBJ2-2; D perhaps matches TRBD2 (5 bases). The germline V gene encodes CDR1 SGHTA and CDR2 FQGNSA. The CDR3 has 13 amino acids. V lost 5 bases, J lost 6 bases, and 10 bases lay in between. CDR3 DNA sequence: TGTGCCAGCAGCCCGAGGGTCGCCGGGGAGCTGTTTTTT. Translation: CASSPRVAGELFF.

This chain links TRBV5-1 with TRBJ2-3; D may correspond to TRBD1 or TRBD2 (5 bases each). The CDR3 totals 12 residues. Per germline, CDR1 SGHRS and CDR2 YFSETQ. With 7 bases removed from V and 7 bases from J, the gap between germline ends came to 13 bases. CDR3 nucleotide sequence: TGCGCCAGCGGGACCCCGGGTAATACGCAGTATTTT. This codes for CASGTPGNTQYF.

V usage is TRBV5-6 and J usage is TRBJ2-2; TRBD2 might be the D (5 bases). The length of the CDR3 is 13 residues. Germline V gene sequence: CDR1 SGHDT, CDR2 YYEEEE. The germline V and J ends were trimmed by 4 bases and 7 bases, with 11 bases remaining between them. The CDR3 sequence is CASSLPAGGELFF. The CDR3 coding sequence is TGTGCCAGCAGCCTCCCCGCGGGCGGGGAGCTGTTTTTT. The full variable domain, in which reference TRBV5-6 and TRBJ2-2 provide the parts outside the CDR3, is DAGVTQSPTHLIKTRGQQVTLRCSPKSGHDTVSWYQQALGQGPQFIFQYYEEEERQRGNFPDRFSGHQFPNYSSELNVNALLLGDSALYLCASSLPAGGELFFGEGSRLTVL.

DNA for the CDR3: TGTGCCAGCAGCTTACATCCTAACACTGAAGCTTTCTTT. Translation gives CASSLHPNTEAFF. J is TRBJ1-1 and V is TRBV11-3, with unresolved D. This CDR3 region has 13 residues. Germline lookup yields CDR1 SGHNT and CDR2 YENEEA. V was trimmed by 2 bases and J by 2 bases, leaving 6 bases between them.

This rearrangement joins TRBV19 to TRBJ2-5, with D maybe TRBD1 (5 bases). CDR3 length equals 19 residues. CDR1 LNHDA and CDR2 SQIVND come from the germline V gene (reference sequence). Trimming shortened V by 2 bases and J by 0 bases, and 22 bases separated the two germline ends. DNA of the CDR3: TGTGCCAGTAGTATATCTGTTACACACCATCAAGGGGACCAAGAGACCCAGTACTTC. Protein product: CASSISVTHHQGDQETQYF. Combining the CDR3 with reference TRBV19 and TRBJ2-5 gives the whole variable domain DGGITQSPKYLFRKEGQNVTLSCEQNLNHDAMYWYRQDPGQGLRLIYYSQIVNDFQKGDIAEGYSVSREKKESFPLTVTSAQKNPTAFYLCASSISVTHHQGDQETQYFGPGTRLLVL.

This chain uses TRBV7-9 with TRBJ2-2; D might be TRBD1 (5 bases). Germline values: CDR1 SEHNR, CDR2 FQNEAQ (reference sequence). V was cut by 5 bases and J by 1 base, with 8 bases left in between. The CDR3 has 14 residues. In DNA, the CDR3 is TGTGCCAGCAGCGCCACAGGGAACACCGGGGAGCTGTTTTTT. It encodes CASSATGNTGELFF.

V and J are TRBV27 and TRBJ2-7; TRBD2 matches at 7 bases. Per the germline V gene, CDR1 is MNHEY and CDR2 is SMNVEV (reference sequence). The trim removed 8 bases at V and 0 bases at J, leaving 4 bases unmatched. This CDR3 contains 13 residues. In DNA form, the CDR3 reads TGTGCCAGCTGGGGAGGGAACTCCTACGAGCAGTACTTC. Translated, it gives CASWGGNSYEQYF.

The gene calls are TRBV7-8 and TRBJ1-5, with a weak D call TRBD1 (5 bases). Germline-derived CDR1 and CDR2 are SGHVS and FQNEAQ. The CDR3 is 15 residues long. V was pared by 5 bases and J by 2 bases, with 13 bases between. In DNA form, the CDR3 reads TGTGCCAGCAGCCCCGAAGGGGTAGGCAATCAGCCCCAGCATTTT. Amino acid sequence: CASSPEGVGNQPQHF.

V is TRBV3-1 (or the pseudogene TRBV3-2) and J is TRBJ2-1; D is ambiguous. The germline CDR1 and CDR2 sequences are LGHDT and YNNKEL (reference sequence). This CDR3 is built from 14 residues. Trimming took 2 bases from V and 4 from J, leaving 9 bases between them. CDR3 loop: CASSQSQYYNEQFF. Written as DNA, the CDR3 is TGTGCCAGCAGCCAAAGCCAGTATTACAATGAGCAGTTCTTC.

The rearrangement joins TRBV27 to TRBJ2-2; D unclear. Germline lookup yields CDR1 MNHEY and CDR2 SMNVEV (reference sequence). The CDR3 sequence is 13 residues long. The V and J ends lost 3 bases and 1 base respectively, with 3 bases between them. The DNA for the CDR3 is TGTGCCAGCAGTTTTCAGAACACCGGGGAGCTGTTTTTT. Protein sequence: CASSFQNTGELFF.

The chain links TRBV16 to TRBJ2-7; 7 bases map to TRBD1. The CDR3 sequence is 17 residues long. Germline V gives CDR1 KGHSY, CDR2 FQNENV. J lost 3 bases, V lost 0 bases, and 11 bases had no gene match. The CDR3 DNA follows: TGTGCCAGCAGCCAATCCCCACCTGGACAGGTAATCTACGAGCAGTACTTC. Translation gives CASSQSPPGQVIYEQYF.

This chain joins TRBV20-1 and TRBJ2-2; no clear D. This CDR3 has 11 residues. The V end was cut by 4 bases, the J end by 5 bases, with 5 bases between. CDR1 DFQATT and CDR2 SNEGSKA come from the germline V gene (reference sequence). The CDR3 loop is CSATKTGELFF. The CDR3 nucleotides read TGCAGTGCTACAAAAACCGGGGAGCTGTTTTTT.

The chain joins TRBV18 to TRBJ2-2; D not certain. Germline lookup yields CDR1 KGHSH and CDR2 LQKENI. This CDR3 region has 14 residues. Trimming took 7 bases from V and 2 from J, leaving 11 bases between them. As DNA, the CDR3 is TGTGCCAGCTTGGGCAGAGAAAACACCGGGGAGCTGTTTTTT. As protein: CASLGRENTGELFF.